This entry is about one TCR beta chain. Its antigen is unidentified. One entry per CDR3 protein results from TCRdb running MiXCR on the 5' RACE reads. The sample has 7,500 to 9,000 distinct CDR3 sequences, 7.8% seen once; the top ten hold approximately 30%. The time point denotes: sample taken at primary tumor resection. Whole RNA obtained from tumor, nontumor lung or frozen PBMC underwent sequencing without sorting. Patients with untreated early-stage non-small cell lung cancer, numbering some 72, were the donors. The ends lost 6 bases at V and 7 bases at J; junction bases unmatched: 2. CDR1 is MNHEY, CDR2 SMNVEV, per germline (reference sequence). The CDR3 is 11 amino acids. This specimen belongs to a study of spatial heterogeneity in lung cancer. In the study overall: Detection of beta-chain sequences consistently exceeded that of alpha-chain sequences. A unique TCR and UMI combination showed up more than ten times in raw reads, on average.

Study-wide findings and caveats: Resection saw ubiquitous expanded tumor TCRs appear in blood more than follow-up did.

The sequencing here drew on PBMCs, taken at surgery. The sequence was collected from a female donor with early-stage non-small cell lung cancer. This rearrangement joins TRBV27 to TRBJ2-7, with 8 bases matching TRBD1. The CDR3 reads CASSTGGEQYF. In DNA, the CDR3 is TGTGCCAGCAGCACAGGGGGGGAGCAGTACTTC.